This entry features one TCR beta chain sequence. This record comes from a study of T-cell reconstitution after alpha-beta-depleted transplantation in children. It was with unique molecular identifiers that the TCRbeta library was prepared. TCRdb recomputed calls from the PCR reads with MiXCR, one row per CDR3 protein. The top ten hold under 1.2% of the sample, which has around 600,000 distinct CDR3 sequences, around 17% seen once. This CDR3 has 16 amino acids. CDR1 is SGHKS and CDR2 is YYEKEE in the germline V gene (reference sequence). Between the trimmed V and J ends, which lost 4 bases and 1 base, there was a span of 15 bases.

This clonotype was sampled from a human donor who donated a stem cell graft to a child with acute myeloid leukemia. This specimen consisted of PBMCs from the stem cell graft donor, obtained from the stem cell graft. The rearrangement joins TRBV5-5 to TRBJ1-5, with D perhaps matching TRBD1 (6 bases). As DNA, the CDR3 is TGTGCCAGCAGCATTGACAGGAGTCAAAGCAATCAGCCCCAGCATTTT. Protein sequence: CASSIDRSQSNQPQHF.